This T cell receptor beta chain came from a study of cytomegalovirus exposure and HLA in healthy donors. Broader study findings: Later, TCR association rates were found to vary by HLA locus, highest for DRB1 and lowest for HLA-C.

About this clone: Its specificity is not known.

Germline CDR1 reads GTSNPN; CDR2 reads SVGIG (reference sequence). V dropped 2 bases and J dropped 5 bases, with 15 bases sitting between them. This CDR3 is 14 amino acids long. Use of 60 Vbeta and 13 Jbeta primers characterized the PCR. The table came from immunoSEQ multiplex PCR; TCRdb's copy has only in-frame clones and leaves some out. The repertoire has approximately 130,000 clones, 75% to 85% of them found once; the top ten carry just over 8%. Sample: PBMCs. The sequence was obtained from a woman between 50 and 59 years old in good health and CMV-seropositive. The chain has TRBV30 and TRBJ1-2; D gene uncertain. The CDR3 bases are TGTGCCTGGAGTACGGCACGGCGAGGGTATGGCTACACCTTC. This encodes CAWSTARRGYGYTF.